What follows are 13 T cell receptor beta chains derived from one specimen sequenced in a study of early T cells in non-severe SARS-CoV-2 infection. MiXCR was run by TCRdb on the 5' RACE reads, yielding one entry per CDR3 protein. The sample consists of 90,000 to 120,000 distinct CDR3 sequences, roughly 10% of them appearing once. Sample: whole blood. The receptors here all came from an adult who was a healthcare worker with PCR-confirmed SARS-CoV-2 infection or an uninfected control (not recorded which).

The rearrangement joins TRBV24-1 to TRBJ1-1, with TRBD1 matching 7 bases. Germline V gene sequence: CDR1 KGHDR, CDR2 SFDVKD. The ends lost 10 bases at V and 7 bases at J; junction bases unmatched: 8. The CDR3 is 12 residues long. In DNA, the CDR3 is TGTGCCACACTCAACCGACAGGGTGAAGCTTTCTTT. This gives the protein CATLNRQGEAFF.

The chain is built from TRBV20-1 and TRBJ2-5, with D possibly matching TRBD1 (7 bases). CDR1 is DFQATT, CDR2 SNEGSKA, per germline (reference sequence). This CDR3 has 14 residues. V lost 6 bases and J 5 bases, leaving 19 bases between the germline ends. The CDR3 nucleotides read TGCAGTGCAGACGGGCGGGACAGTGGGGAGACCCAGTACTTC. Amino acid sequence: CSADGRDSGETQYF.

This clonotype was detected only a few times. The CDR3 loop reads CASSRTPGGTEAFF. DNA of the CDR3: TGCGCCAGCAGCCGGACCCCAGGGGGCACTGAAGCTTTCTTT. V gene TRBV4-3 combines with J gene TRBJ1-1, with 7 bases matching TRBD1. J gave up 4 bases and V 4 bases, and 6 bases lay outside the gene matches. The CDR3 is made up of 14 amino acids. Germline V gives CDR1 LGHNA, CDR2 YSLEER.

This clonotype was recorded at least ten times. The chain uses TRBV6-2 or TRBV6-3 and TRBJ2-1; D uncertain. V was shortened by 8 bases and J by 0 bases, with 5 bases between the two germline ends. Germline values: CDR1 MNHEY, CDR2 SVGEGT. The CDR3 totals 12 residues. CDR3 sequence reads: CASAYSYNEQFF. DNA of the CDR3: TGTGCCAGCGCTTACTCCTACAATGAGCAGTTCTTC.

The sample holds a few counts of this clonotype. The chain is built from TRBV20-1 and TRBJ1-1, with a possible D match to TRBD1 (5 bases). The CDR3 contains 13 residues. Germline V CDR1 and CDR2: DFQATT, SNEGSKA (reference sequence). As DNA, the CDR3 is TGCGCCGCTCGACGGGGCAGCAACACTGAAGCTTTCTTT. Protein product: CAARRGSNTEAFF.

This clonotype was counted ten times or more. CDR3 residues: CASSLGLIGSTDTQYF. The CDR3 DNA reads as TGCGCCAGCAGCTTGGGCTTAATCGGCAGCACAGATACGCAGTATTTT. The chain combines TRBV5-1 with TRBJ2-3, with unresolved D. The CDR3 is 16 amino acids. V lost 0 bases to trimming and J lost 0 bases, with 11 bases between them. Germline CDR1 reads SGHRS; CDR2 reads YFSETQ.

The sample holds many counts of this clonotype. The chain uses TRBV6-2 or TRBV6-3 and TRBJ2-1; D unclear. The germline V gene has CDR1 MNHEY and CDR2 SVGEGT. The CDR3 runs 12 residues. The V gene lost 6 bases and the J gene lost 3 bases, with 6 bases spanning the gap. The CDR3 DNA follows: TGTGCCAGCAGCGATAGCTACAATGAGCAGTTCTTC. It specifies CASSDSYNEQFF.

The table lists this clonotype with many counts. The rearrangement links TRBV21-1 to TRBJ2-2. TRBV21-1 is listed as a pseudogene. This CDR3 has 15 amino acids. CDR3 nucleotides: TGTGCCAGCAGCCACAGATCATGGGGTAACGGGGAGCTGTTTTTT. Translation gives CASSHRSWGNGELFF.

This clonotype was counted between two and nine times. This chain links TRBV7-2 with TRBJ2-3, with TRBD2 identical over 13 bases. J gave up 0 bases and V 5 bases, and 8 bases lay outside the gene matches. CDR3 length equals 18 residues. Germline CDR1 is SGHTA and CDR2 is FQGNSA. The DNA of the CDR3 is TGTGCCAGCAGCCAATGGGGGACTAGCGGGACTAGCACAGATACGCAGTATTTT. Residues: CASSQWGTSGTSTDTQYF. The whole variable domain, remainder taken from reference TRBV7-2 and TRBJ2-3, is GAGVSQSPSNKVTEKGKDVELRCDPISGHTALYWYRQSLGQGLEFLIYFQGNSAPDKSGLPSDRFSAERTGGSVSTLTIQRTQQEDSAVYLCASSQWGTSGTSTDTQYFGPGTRLTVL.

This clonotype has more than one count but fewer than ten. CDR3 in amino acids: CASRGQGAGETQYF. The CDR3 region has the DNA TGTGCCAGCAGAGGACAGGGGGCCGGAGAGACCCAGTACTTC. The V call is TRBV12-3 or TRBV12-4, the J call TRBJ2-5, with 11 nucleotides matching TRBD1. The CDR3 totals 14 residues. V shed 6 bases, J shed 4 bases, and the junction held 4 bases outside the gene matches.

This clonotype was observed at least ten times. The chain is built from TRBV2 and TRBJ2-5; D is unresolved. The CDR3 runs 14 residues. V was clipped by 6 bases and J by 0 bases, with 11 bases between them. Germline V gene lookup returns CDR1 SNHLY and CDR2 FYNNEI. The CDR3 DNA follows: TGTGCCAGCAGGGGCCCCCAATACCAAGAGACCCAGTACTTC. Translating it yields CASRGPQYQETQYF.

In its sample, this clonotype was seen many times. This chain links TRBV20-1 with TRBJ2-5, with D possibly matching TRBD1 (6 bases). Germline V gene sequence: CDR1 DFQATT, CDR2 SNEGSKA (reference sequence). The CDR3 spans 15 residues. V was pared by 3 bases and J by 1 base, with 15 bases between. This CDR3 reads CSASPKPDSQETQYF. The CDR3 coding sequence is TGCAGTGCTAGCCCTAAGCCGGACAGCCAAGAGACCCAGTACTTC.

Many counts were recorded for this clonotype. This chain connects TRBV7-9 to TRBJ2-2; D gene ambiguous. Germline V gene lookup returns CDR1 SEHNR and CDR2 FQNEAQ (reference sequence). The CDR3 sequence is 12 residues long. V was trimmed by 4 bases and J by 7 bases, leaving 7 bases between them. The CDR3 is CASSYGDGELFF. The CDR3 DNA reads TGTGCCAGCAGCTATGGAGACGGGGAGCTGTTTTTT.